This T cell receptor beta chain was identified during a study of control samples from healthy donors and cancer patients. This CDR3 is 15 amino acids long. CDR1 MNHEY and CDR2 SVGEGT come from the germline V gene. Trimming took off 5 bases at V and 0 bases at J, with 11 bases between the two ends. The data were produced by immunoSEQ multiplex PCR, yet TCRdb's version contains in-frame clones alone and is incomplete. The table has about 120,000 clones, about 95% seen once; the top ten hold less than 4%. Sequenced sample: blood. The TCR comes from a man aged 25-45 years in good health. The V call is TRBV6-2 or TRBV6-3, the J call TRBJ1-5, with a possible D match to TRBD1 (5 bases). Written as DNA, the CDR3 is TGTGCCAGCAGTCTAGGGGCCTATAGCAATCAGCCCCAGCATTTT. Protein sequence: CASSLGAYSNQPQHF.